One and the same sample provided the 3 T cell receptor beta chains below, sequenced in a study of molecular identifiers for immune sequencing clone quantification. TCRdb ran MiXCR on the PCR reads and lists one entry per CDR3 protein. Of hundreds of thousands of distinct CDR3 sequences in the sample, roughly 24% are singletons; the top ten hold around 0.74%. Source material: naive CD8+ T cells from blood, with Jurkat cell RNA spiked in. Subset of the sample: FACS-sorted CD8+CD4-CCR7+CD45RA+ naive T cells. The receptors derive from a human donor in good health. Some libraries in this study had Jurkat cell RNA spiked in.

As to this clonotype: Possible read error: a much larger clone is one base away. The chain combines TRBV5-3 with TRBJ2-6; D tentatively reads TRBD1 or TRBD2 (5 bases each). TRBV5-3 is noted as an ORF with a role that remains uncertain. CDR3 length: 17 amino acids. The CDR3 DNA reads as TGTGCCAGCAGCTACCGGGACCGAAGCTCTGGGGCCAACGTCCTGCCTTTC. Translating gives CASSYRDRSSGANVLPF.

This clonotype was seen more than once but under ten times. A much larger clonotype is one base distant, so this may be a read error. J is TRBJ2-7 and V is TRBV5-4; 7 nucleotides agree with TRBD1. Germline CDR1 is SGHNT and CDR2 is YYREEE (reference sequence). The CDR3 is made up of 14 amino acids. Here the CDR3 reads CAGSLPDRVHEQYF. The CDR3, as DNA: TGTGCCGGCAGCTTGCCTGACAGGGTCCACGAGCAGTACTTC.

This clonotype was seen a few times. The CDR3 DNA reads as TGTGCCAGCAGTCTCCCACATGGGGAGCGGGGGACGCAGTATTTT. Amino acid sequence: CASSLPHGERGTQYF. The chain couples TRBV27 to TRBJ2-3; 8 bases map to TRBD2. The CDR3 sequence is 15 residues long. In germline, CDR1 is MNHEY, CDR2 SMNVEV (reference sequence). V shed 5 bases and J 9 bases; nucleotides not matched to a gene: 13.